This T cell receptor beta chain was found in a study of control samples from healthy donors and cancer patients. Trimming shortened V by 1 base and J by 6 bases, and 10 bases separated the two germline ends. This CDR3 contains 15 residues. Germline V lookup: CDR1 LGHNT, CDR2 FRNRAP. Method: immunoSEQ multiplex PCR; TCRdb's copy keeps in-frame clones and lacks some. The sample shows roughly 150,000 clones, approximately 94% of them seen only once. The source material was blood. The source of this sequence is a man between 18 and 35 years old in good health. This chain links TRBV12-5 with TRBJ2-6; maybe TRBD2 (6 bases). CDR3 DNA sequence: TGTGCTAGTGGTTTGGGCGGGGTTAAGGCCAACGTCCTGACTTTC. Its translation: CASGLGGVKANVLTF.